Shown below are 18 T cell receptor beta chains from a single sample sequenced in a study of identifying expanded T cells in peripheral blood. Data came from immunoSEQ multiplex PCR; TCRdb stores just in-frame clones and leaves some out. The profile covers around 100,000 clones, with 80% to 90% appearing a single time and about 6% taken by the ten largest. Sequences were obtained from blood. The source is a person aged 18 to 70 in good health.

This rearrangement joins TRBV7-2 to TRBJ2-1; 11 bases match TRBD2. V shed 4 bases and J 6 bases; nucleotides not matched to a gene: 2. The CDR3 covers 14 residues. CDR1 and CDR2 from the germline V gene are SGHTA and FQGNSA. CDR3: CASSSLAGVNEQFF. The CDR3 DNA reads TGTGCCAGCAGCTCACTAGCGGGAGTCAATGAGCAGTTCTTC.

The rearrangement uses TRBV7-9 and TRBJ2-7, with D unresolved. CDR1 is SEHNR and CDR2 is FQNEAQ in the germline V gene (reference sequence). CDR3 length: 14 residues. V was trimmed by 5 bases and J by 3 bases, leaving 14 bases between them. In DNA form, the CDR3 reads TGTGCCAGCAGCCTTGACACTACTTACTACGAGCAGTACTTC. Translated, it gives CASSLDTTYYEQYF.

The V and J genes are TRBV18 and TRBJ2-7, with 11 bases identical to TRBD2. The CDR3 extends over 16 amino acids. Trimming took 3 bases from V and 3 from J; bases not matched to a gene: 7. Germline lookup yields CDR1 KGHSH and CDR2 LQKENI. The DNA of the CDR3 is TGTGCCAGCTCACCCTCTCCGACTAGCGGGAACTACGAGCAGTACTTC. This translates into CASSPSPTSGNYEQYF.

This chain connects TRBV19 to TRBJ2-2, with TRBD1 identical over 7 bases. Trimming removed 3 bases from V and 0 bases from J; junction bases left unmatched: 7. CDR1 LNHDA and CDR2 SQIVND come from the germline V gene (reference sequence). The CDR3 spans 17 residues. CDR3 in amino acids: CASSIGFGTANTGELFF. The CDR3 DNA follows: TGTGCCAGTAGTATCGGCTTCGGGACAGCGAACACCGGGGAGCTGTTTTTT.

CDR3 loop: CASSQEGRGRAEAFF. The CDR3 DNA is TGCGCCAGCAGCCAAGAAGGCAGGGGCAGGGCTGAAGCTTTCTTT. V and J are TRBV4-3 and TRBJ1-1, with D possibly TRBD1 on 6 matching bases. Trimming took 0 bases from V and 6 from J, leaving 14 bases between them. The CDR3 is 15 residues long. The germline V gene encodes CDR1 LGHNA and CDR2 YSLEER.

The CDR3 region has the DNA TGTGCCAGCAGTGAGGTCACTCTATCTAGCACAGATACGCAGTATTTT. As protein: CASSEVTLSSTDTQYF. This chain joins TRBV6-1 and TRBJ2-3; D is ambiguous. Germline CDR1 MNHNS, CDR2 SASEGT. V was cut by 3 bases and J by 0 bases, with 13 bases left in between. The CDR3 covers 16 residues.

V usage is TRBV29-1 and J usage is TRBJ1-4; maybe TRBD1 (5 bases). With 0 bases removed from V and 7 bases from J, the gap between germline ends came to 15 bases. The germline gives CDR1 SQVTM, CDR2 ANQGSEA. This CDR3 has 15 residues. The CDR3 spells CSVEDRSGTGEKLFF. CDR3 DNA sequence: TGCAGCGTTGAAGATCGTTCAGGGACCGGTGAAAAACTGTTTTTT.

The V gene is TRBV7-2, the J gene TRBJ1-2; D is possibly TRBD1 (6 bases). CDR3 length equals 15 residues. The V end lost 1 base, the J end lost 2 bases, and 11 bases lay between the germline ends. Germline CDR1 is SGHTA and CDR2 is FQGNSA. CDR3 coding DNA: TGTGCCAGCAGCTTAGGGCGGGGGGCAAACTATGGCTACACCTTC. Its protein product is CASSLGRGANYGYTF. The variable domain in full, completed from reference TRBV7-2 and TRBJ1-2, reads GAGVSQSPSNKVTEKGKDVELRCDPISGHTALYWYRQSLGQGLEFLIYFQGNSAPDKSGLPSDRFSAERTGGSVSTLTIQRTQQEDSAVYLCASSLGRGANYGYTFGSGTRLTVV.

The chain carries TRBV5-1 and TRBJ2-7; 7 bases line up with TRBD1. After removal of 4 bases from V and 7 bases from J, the junction contained 14 bases not matched to a gene. The CDR3 has 15 amino acids. Germline V gene data show CDR1 as SGHRS and CDR2 as YFSETQ. The CDR3 DNA reads TGCGCCAGCAGCGCCCGGGACAGTCCCCCGGGGGAGCAGTACTTC. Translating it yields CASSARDSPPGEQYF.

The J gene is TRBJ1-5, the V gene TRBV27, with 7 bases identical to TRBD1. CDR1 is MNHEY, CDR2 SMNVEV, per germline (reference sequence). The CDR3 loop spans 13 amino acids. V shed 5 bases, J shed 9 bases, and the junction held 7 bases outside the gene matches. The CDR3 nucleotides read TGTGCCAGCAGTCCGACAGGGTTTGGGCCCCAGCATTTT. Translation: CASSPTGFGPQHF.

This sequence joins TRBV7-9 and TRBJ2-3; no clear D. V lost 1 base and J lost 2, with 10 bases in between. CDR3 length: 15 residues. CDR1 SEHNR and CDR2 FQNEAQ come from the germline V gene (reference sequence). CDR3 in amino acids: CASSLEGPTTDTQYF. The CDR3 bases are TGTGCCAGCAGCTTAGAAGGCCCTACCACAGATACGCAGTATTTT.

The rearrangement uses TRBV6-6 and TRBJ1-2; D remains ambiguous. The germline V and J ends were trimmed by 0 bases and 1 base, with 6 bases remaining between them. CDR3 size: 14 residues. Germline V gives CDR1 MNHNY, CDR2 SVGAGI (reference sequence). CDR3 in DNA: TGTGCCAGCAGTTACTCGTGGCTTAACTATGGCTACACCTTC. Its translation: CASSYSWLNYGYTF.

The chain employs TRBV19 and TRBJ2-7; D gene ambiguous. The germline gives CDR1 LNHDA, CDR2 SQIVND (reference sequence). CDR3 length: 13 residues. V dropped 3 bases and J dropped 0 bases, with 6 bases sitting between them. CDR3 protein: CASSIGNSYEQYF. The CDR3 DNA is TGTGCCAGTAGTATTGGGAACTCCTACGAGCAGTACTTC.

This clone appeared a single time. The gene calls are TRBV30 and TRBJ2-5; weak D call: TRBD1 (5 bases). Germline CDR1 reads GTSNPN; CDR2 reads SVGIG (reference sequence). The CDR3 contains 15 residues. Deletions cut 4 bases from V and 1 base from J, with 16 bases between. CDR3 residues: CAWNPPWGPQETQYF. DNA for the CDR3: TGTGCCTGGAACCCTCCCTGGGGCCCCCAAGAGACCCAGTACTTC. Complete variable domain (other parts from reference TRBV30 and TRBJ2-5): SQTIHQWPATLVQPVGSPLSLECTVEGTSNPNLYWYRQAAGRGLQLLFYSVGIGQISSEVPQNLSASRPQDRQFILSSKKLLLSDSGFYLCAWNPPWGPQETQYFGPGTRLLVL.

The V gene is TRBV4-3, the J gene TRBJ2-3, with D possibly matching TRBD2 (6 bases). V was shortened by 1 base and J by 0 bases, with 8 bases between the two germline ends. Germline CDR1 reads LGHNA; CDR2 reads YSLEER. The CDR3 totals 15 residues. In DNA form, the CDR3 reads TGCGCCAGCAGCCAAGGCGGGATTAGCACAGATACGCAGTATTTT. It yields the protein CASSQGGISTDTQYF.

The rearrangement links TRBV18 to TRBJ2-1, with 9 bases aligning to TRBD2. Germline V lookup: CDR1 KGHSH, CDR2 LQKENI. This CDR3 contains 16 residues. J was trimmed by 4 bases and V by 6 bases; bases with no gene match: 10. The CDR3 region has the DNA TGTGCCAGCTCCCCTGAGGGTAGCGGGGGATACAATGAGCAGTTCTTC. Translating it yields CASSPEGSGGYNEQFF.

J is TRBJ1-2 and V is TRBV7-9; D remains unclear. Trimming pared 1 base from V and 4 bases from J, leaving 4 bases between. The CDR3 sequence is 12 residues long. The germline V gene has CDR1 SEHNR and CDR2 FQNEAQ (reference sequence). The CDR3 DNA is TGTGCCAGCAGCTTAGTGGGCTATGGCTACACCTTC. The encoded protein is CASSLVGYGYTF.

The chain links TRBV27 to TRBJ2-3; no reliable D call. The CDR3 sequence is 15 residues long. Germline loops: CDR1 MNHEY, CDR2 SMNVEV (reference sequence). V was shortened by 10 bases and J by 0 bases, with 17 bases between the two germline ends. The CDR3 loop is CANPPTRPSTDTQYF. The CDR3 DNA sequence: TGTGCCAACCCGCCTACCCGACCTAGCACAGATACGCAGTATTTT.